The T cell receptor beta chain under discussion was sequenced for a study of PD-1 blockade in classical Hodgkin lymphoma. Overall study results and limits: Reports indicated that newly diagnosed patients had lower baseline TCR diversity than healthy donors did. The baseline diversity of complete responders showed similarity to that of newly diagnosed patients.

Time point indicated: cycle 4 day 1 (C4D1), after less than 7 weeks of nivolumab. All patients experienced relapse after autologous stem cell transplantation, and brentuximab vedotin exposure was variable. Complete response, partial response or progressive disease made up the best responses. In regard to this clone: Its specificity is not known.

The repertoire was sequenced with immunoSEQ multiplex PCR; TCRdb's copy has only in-frame clones and lacks some. Among tens of thousands of clones listed, roughly 65% were seen once. Sequences were derived from peripheral blood mononuclear cells (PBMCs), sampled before the fourth cycle of nivolumab. This TCR was sampled from a human donor with classical Hodgkin lymphoma.

The CDR3 DNA follows: TGTGCCACCAGCAGACAGGTTTCCTACGAGCAGTACTTC. This encodes CATSRQVSYEQYF. V and J are TRBV15 and TRBJ2-7; D unclear. V lost 2 bases, J lost 1 base, and 6 bases lay in between. The CDR3 has 13 amino acids. Per germline, CDR1 LNHNV and CDR2 YYDKDF (reference sequence).